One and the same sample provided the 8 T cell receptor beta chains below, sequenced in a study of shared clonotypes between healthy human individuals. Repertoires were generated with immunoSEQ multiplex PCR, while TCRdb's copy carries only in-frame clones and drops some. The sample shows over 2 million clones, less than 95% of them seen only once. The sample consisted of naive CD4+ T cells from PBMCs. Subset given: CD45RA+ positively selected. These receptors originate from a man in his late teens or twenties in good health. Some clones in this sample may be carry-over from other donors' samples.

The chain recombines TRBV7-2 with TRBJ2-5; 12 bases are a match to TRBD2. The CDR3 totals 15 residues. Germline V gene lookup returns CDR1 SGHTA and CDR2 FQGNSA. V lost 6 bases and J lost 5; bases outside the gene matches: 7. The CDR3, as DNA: TGTGCCAGCAGGCGACTAGCGGGAGTGGAGGAGACCCAGTACTTC. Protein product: CASRRLAGVEETQYF.

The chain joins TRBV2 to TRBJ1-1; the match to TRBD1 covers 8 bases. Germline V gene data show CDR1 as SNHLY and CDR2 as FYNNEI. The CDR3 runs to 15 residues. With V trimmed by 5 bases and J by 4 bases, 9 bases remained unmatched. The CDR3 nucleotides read TGTGCCAGCAGTCTAGAAGGACAGGGACTCACTGAAGCTTTCTTT. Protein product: CASSLEGQGLTEAFF.

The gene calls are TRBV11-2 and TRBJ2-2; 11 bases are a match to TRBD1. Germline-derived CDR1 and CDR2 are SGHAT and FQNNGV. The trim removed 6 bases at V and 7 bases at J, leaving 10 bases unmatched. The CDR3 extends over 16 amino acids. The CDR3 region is CASRTPGQGEVGELFF. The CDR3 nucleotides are TGTGCCAGCAGGACACCGGGACAGGGGGAAGTCGGGGAGCTGTTTTTT.

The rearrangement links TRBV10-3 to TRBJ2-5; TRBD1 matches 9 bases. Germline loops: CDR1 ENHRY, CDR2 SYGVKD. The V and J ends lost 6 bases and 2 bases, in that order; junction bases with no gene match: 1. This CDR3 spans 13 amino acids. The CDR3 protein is CAIRGTGQETQYF. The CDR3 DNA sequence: TGTGCCATCAGGGGGACAGGGCAAGAGACCCAGTACTTC.

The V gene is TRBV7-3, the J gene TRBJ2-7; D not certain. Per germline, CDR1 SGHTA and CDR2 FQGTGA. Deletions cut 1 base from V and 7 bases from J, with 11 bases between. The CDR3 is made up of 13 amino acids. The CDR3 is CASSLSELSEQYF. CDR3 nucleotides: TGTGCCAGCAGCTTAAGTGAACTAAGTGAGCAGTACTTC.

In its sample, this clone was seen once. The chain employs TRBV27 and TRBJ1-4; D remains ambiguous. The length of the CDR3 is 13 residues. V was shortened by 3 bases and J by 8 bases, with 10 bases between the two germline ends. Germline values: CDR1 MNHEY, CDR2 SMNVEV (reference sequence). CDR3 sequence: CASSFGPWEKLFF. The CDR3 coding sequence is TGTGCCAGCAGTTTTGGACCGTGGGAAAAACTGTTTTTT.

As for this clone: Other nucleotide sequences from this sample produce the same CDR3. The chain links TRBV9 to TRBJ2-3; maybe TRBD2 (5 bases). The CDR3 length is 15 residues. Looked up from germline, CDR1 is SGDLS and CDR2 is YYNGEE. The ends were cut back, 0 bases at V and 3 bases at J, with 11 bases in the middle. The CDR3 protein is CASSVEGVRTDTQYF. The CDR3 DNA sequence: TGTGCCAGCAGCGTAGAGGGAGTACGGACAGATACGCAGTATTTT.

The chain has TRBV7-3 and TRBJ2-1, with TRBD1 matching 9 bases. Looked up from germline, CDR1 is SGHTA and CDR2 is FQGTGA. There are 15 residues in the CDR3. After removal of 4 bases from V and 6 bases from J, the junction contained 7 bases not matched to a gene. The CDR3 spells CASSSNRGPGNEQFF. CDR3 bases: TGTGCCAGCAGCTCCAACAGGGGGCCGGGCAATGAGCAGTTCTTC.